This is a list of T cell receptor beta chains from one sample in a study of blood T cell repertoires in COVID-19. Profiled with immunoSEQ multiplex PCR; TCRdb holds only in-frame clones, not every one. The data contain over 200,000 clones, around 90% of them singletons. Sequencing was carried out using peripheral blood. The receptors here all came from a person under 35 with COVID-19, enrolled during active disease. Each CDR3 is given with its conserved first and last residue. Each record gives: V gene, J gene, CDR3 protein.

V gene: TRBV9
J gene: TRBJ2-2
CDR3 protein: CASSISSYQGTGELFF

V gene: TRBV12-3/TRBV12-4
J gene: TRBJ1-2
CDR3 protein: CASNKPPGGGYTF

V gene: TRBV11-2
J gene: TRBJ1-4
CDR3 protein: CASSRAPDSRTEKLFF

V gene: TRBV19
J gene: TRBJ2-1
CDR3 protein: CASSRIAGEKGEQFF

V gene: TRBV19
J gene: TRBJ2-7
CDR3 protein: CASSIAGNDYEQYF

V gene: TRBV10-3
J gene: TRBJ2-5
CDR3 protein: CAISEVDSFGETQYF

V gene: TRBV11-2
J gene: TRBJ1-2
CDR3 protein: CASSIGQDYGYTF

V gene: TRBV11-2
J gene: TRBJ2-3
CDR3 protein: CASRTSGRDTQYF

V gene: TRBV7-8
J gene: TRBJ2-5
CDR3 protein: CASSLLAGGPGYETQYF

V gene: TRBV27
J gene: TRBJ2-7
CDR3 protein: CASSFLPGTGLYEQYF

V gene: TRBV20-1
J gene: TRBJ2-1
CDR3 protein: CSASGLAGGYNEQFF

V gene: TRBV6-1
J gene: TRBJ1-5
CDR3 protein: CASSVGLRQYSNQPQHF

V gene: TRBV3-1/TRBV3-2
J gene: TRBJ2-5
CDR3 protein: CASSHGGPETQYF

V gene: TRBV5-4
J gene: TRBJ1-1
CDR3 protein: CASSFQGTEAFF